This entry lists 7 T cell receptor beta chains sequenced from one sample in a study of T-cell reconstitution after alpha-beta-depleted transplantation in children. Unique molecular identifiers were used to barcode this TCRbeta library. Using its own MiXCR run on the PCR reads, TCRdb lists one record per CDR3 protein. In the table there are 450,000 to 550,000 distinct CDR3 sequences, 10% to 12% of which are singletons. This specimen was PBMCs, mostly from graft donor cells, taken 180 days after TCRalphabeta/CD19-depleted stem cell transplant. Receptor source: a female patient aged 2-15 years who had a stem cell transplant for aplastic anemia, so the T cells may come from the graft donor.

Many counts were recorded for this clonotype. One junction end disagrees with the germline gene, perhaps due to a read error. The V and J genes are TRBV6-1 and TRBJ2-5, with D perhaps being TRBD1 or TRBD2 (5 bases each). CDR3 length: 14 amino acids. CDR1 is MNHNS, CDR2 SASEGT, per germline. Written as DNA, the CDR3 is TGTGCCAGCAGGCCCGGGACGCCGCAAGCGACCCAGTACTTC. It translates to CASRPGTPQATQYF.

This clonotype has more than one count but fewer than ten. Here the CDR3 DNA reads TGTGCCAGCAGCGTAAAGGGCCTACTAGCGGGAGGGCCGGAAAACGAGCAGTACTTC. Protein sequence: CASSVKGLLAGGPENEQYF. The rearrangement uses TRBV9 and TRBJ2-7, with 13 bases lining up with TRBD2. The CDR3 loop spans 19 amino acids. Germline V lookup: CDR1 SGDLS, CDR2 YYNGEE. Unmatched junction bases numbered 15, after V lost 1 base and J lost 5 bases.

In its sample, this clonotype was seen a few times. The chain uses TRBV5-5 and TRBJ2-1; D gene unclear. Trimming left V 1 base short and J 6 bases short, with 11 bases between. CDR1 is SGHKS and CDR2 is YYEKEE in the germline V gene (reference sequence). The CDR3 has 14 residues. CDR3 DNA sequence: TGTGCCAGCAGCTTGAGTAGATCGGCCAATGAGCAGTTCTTC. Translated, it gives CASSLSRSANEQFF. Using reference TRBV5-5 and TRBJ2-1 for the parts outside the CDR3, the full variable domain is DAGVTQSPTHLIKTRGQQVTLRCSPISGHKSVSWYQQVLGQGPQFIFQYYEKEERGRGNFPDRFSARQFPNYSSELNVNALLLGDSALYLCASSLSRSANEQFFGPGTRLTVL.

The chain recombines TRBV11-1 with TRBJ2-5; 7 positions match TRBD2. Germline trimming cut 8 bases from V and 2 bases from J; bases unmatched to any gene: 5. The V gene's germline CDR1 is SGHAT and CDR2 FQDESV (reference sequence). The CDR3 extends over 13 amino acids. In DNA form, the CDR3 reads TGTGCCAGCGAGCGGGGTCCGCAAGAGACCCAGTACTTC. Translation gives CASERGPQETQYF. The full variable domain, its missing parts supplied by reference TRBV11-1 and TRBJ2-5, is EAEVAQSPRYKITEKSQAVAFWCDPISGHATLYWYRQILGQGPELLVQFQDESVVDDSQLPKDRFSAERLKGVDSTLKIQPAELGDSAMYLCASERGPQETQYFGPGTRLLVL.

The chain joins TRBV15 to TRBJ2-7; D perhaps matches TRBD1 (5 bases). Between the trimmed V and J ends, which lost 1 base and 1 base, there was a span of 11 bases. Germline lookup yields CDR1 LNHNV and CDR2 YYDKDF (reference sequence). The CDR3 extends over 15 amino acids. In DNA, the CDR3 is TGTGCCACCAGCAGAGGCCCAGGGCCTTCCTACGAGCAGTACGTC. Translation: CATSRGPGPSYEQYV.

The sample holds a few counts of this clonotype. V gene TRBV10-3 combines with J gene TRBJ2-3; 8 nucleotides agree with TRBD2. The CDR3 totals 14 residues. V lost 3 bases, J lost 3 bases, and 2 bases stayed unmatched. The V gene's germline CDR1 is ENHRY and CDR2 SYGVKD. CDR3: CAISDPGGTDTQYF. CDR3 sequence (DNA): TGTGCCATCAGTGACCCGGGAGGGACAGATACGCAGTATTTT.

This clonotype turned up a few times. CDR3 region: CSARDRRKNTEAFF. CDR3 coding DNA: TGCAGTGCTAGAGATCGCCGTAAGAACACTGAAGCTTTCTTT. The chain uses TRBV20-1 and TRBJ1-1; the D is unclear. This CDR3 is 14 amino acids long. CDR1 and CDR2 from the germline V gene are DFQATT and SNEGSKA (reference sequence). Trimming shortened V by 0 bases and J by 1 base, and 9 bases separated the two germline ends.